This T cell receptor beta chain came from a study of tumor-infiltrating lymphocytes in primary liver carcinoma. Trimming took off 0 bases at V and 8 bases at J, with 7 bases between the two ends. This CDR3 is 12 amino acids long. Germline CDR1 reads KGHSY; CDR2 reads FQNENV. It was from approximately 22-30 mg of unsorted bulk tissue that RNA and DNA were co-extracted. The input was around 500 ng total RNA; TCR beta cDNA was made from it with a constant-region primer. Each TCR beta library was derived from three nested multiplex PCR rounds that employed slightly modified ARM-PCR. Two initial PCR rounds of 10 to 11 cycles each paired TRBV1-TRBV30 forward primers with a C-beta reverse primer. MiXCR was run by TCRdb on the multiplex PCR reads, yielding one entry per CDR3 protein. The sample carries 50,000 or so distinct CDR3 sequences, around 73% recorded once. Broader study findings: Reduced overlap was seen in tumor-adjacent and tumor-blood pairs versus tumor region pairs. Tumors reached a significantly greater top-250-clone fraction than blood did (p = 0.039). Presence in all five tumor regions was observed for only about 7.5-24% of top clones.

At least ten counts were recorded for this clonotype. Its antigen is currently unknown. The sequence derives from a man between 35 and 55 years old with primary liver carcinoma and hepatitis B virus infection. The chain carries TRBV16 and TRBJ1-2; perhaps TRBD1 as D (5 bases). Input material: liver tumor tissue from sampling region 5. Subset indicated: tumor region T5, tumor centre. The CDR3 region has the DNA TGTGCCAGCAGCCAATCCGGGGCCGGCTACACCTTC. Its translation: CASSQSGAGYTF. Filled out from reference TRBV16 and TRBJ1-2, the complete variable domain reads GEEVAQTPKHLVRGEGQKAKLYCAPIKGHSYVFWYQQVLKNEFKFLISFQNENVFDETGMPKERFSAKCLPNSPCSLEIQATKLEDSAVYFCASSQSGAGYTFGSGTRLTVV.